This T cell receptor beta chain came from a study of PD-1 and CTLA-4 blockade in melanoma (dated by TCRdb to the early 2020s). For the wider study: In patients with melanoma, the researchers looked at the effects of CTLA-4 blockade versus PD-1 blockade on the CD8 T cell response that was melanoma-reactive.

Trimming costs V 7 bases and J 3 bases, and their ends lie 13 bases apart. Looking up the germline V gene (reference sequence) yields CDR1 GTSNPN and CDR2 SVGIG. From cysteine to phenylalanine, the CDR3 is 13 amino acids long. The read is trimmed to its CDR3 DNA, 39 bases read in frame from base 1. The library relied on the immunoSEQ multiplex PCR assay. The source is immuneACCESS, and TCRdb retained only in-frame sequences with V and J called. Part of the clones is not carried over; for the studies checked, unresolved V genes explain less than half of this, and the remainder is unexplained. The sample data list some 11,000 clones, and approximately 80% of these were observed just once. The ten largest clones capture around a third of the sample. Concerning this clone: No antigen is known for it. No clone much larger than this one lies a single base away; base qualities are absent.

The receptor was isolated from a human donor with melanoma. This sequence uses TRBV30 and TRBJ2-1; no D segment can be confidently identified. This sample comprised CD8+ T cells from peripheral blood, obtained from a patient given anti-PD-1 treatment. The DNA sequence is TGTGCCTTGGGGAACGACAACTACAATGAGCAGTTCTTC. It codes for CALGNDNYNEQFF.